This TCR beta chain was documented in a study of a mutant IDH1 vaccine in newly diagnosed glioma. Study information: The treated group averaged about 44 years old and was around 60% male, approximately 38% female. Most patients had received both radiotherapy and temozolomide, the prior options being radiotherapy, temozolomide, or both. Study-level results: The occurrence of vaccine-induced immune responses was seen in 80% to 95% of patients. Apparently unrelated to pseudoprogression were changes in the top peripheral T cell clonotypes.

Time point denoted: baseline, week 1 (first vaccination visit). Treatment described: pre-vaccination baseline after standard-of-care therapy. Comment on this clone: The antigen is undetermined.

Germline CDR1 SGHNT, CDR2 YYREEE (reference sequence). CDR3 length: 14 residues. Trimming shortened V by 4 bases and J by 1 base, and 12 bases separated the two germline ends. Using immunoSEQ multiplex PCR, the repertoire was profiled, and TCRdb retains in-frame clones only, with some absent. The data show tens of thousands of clones, with roughly four fifths seen just once and roughly 6.8% held by the top ten. This rearrangement joins TRBV5-4 to TRBJ2-7; possible D gene TRBD2, 6 bases. The clonotype was recovered from a woman between 50 and 59 years old with glioma. The sample in question was PBMCs, obtained from a glioma patient treated with radiotherapy, temozolomide or both. CDR3 in amino acids: CASSAGPDSYEQYF. CDR3 DNA: TGTGCCAGCAGCGCGGGGCCGGATTCCTACGAGCAGTACTTC. Complete variable domain (other parts from reference TRBV5-4 and TRBJ2-7): ETGVTQSPTHLIKTRGQQVTLRCSSQSGHNTVSWYQQALGQGPQFIFQYYREEENGRGNFPPRFSGLQFPNYSSELNVNALELDDSALYLCASSAGPDSYEQYFGPGTRLTVT.